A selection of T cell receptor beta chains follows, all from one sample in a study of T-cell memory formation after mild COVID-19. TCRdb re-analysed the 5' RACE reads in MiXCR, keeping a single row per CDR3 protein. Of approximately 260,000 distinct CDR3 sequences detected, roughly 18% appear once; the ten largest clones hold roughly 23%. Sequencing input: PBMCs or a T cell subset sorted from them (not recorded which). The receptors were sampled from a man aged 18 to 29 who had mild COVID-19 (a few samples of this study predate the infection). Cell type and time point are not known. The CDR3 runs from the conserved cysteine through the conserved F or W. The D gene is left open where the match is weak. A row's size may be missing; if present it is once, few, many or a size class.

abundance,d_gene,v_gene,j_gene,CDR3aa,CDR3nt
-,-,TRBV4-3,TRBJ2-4,CASSQGLGNIQYF,TGCGCCAGCAGCCAAGGGTTAGGGAACATTCAGTACTTC
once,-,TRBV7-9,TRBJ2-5,CASSLVQQAIQETQYF,TGTGCCAGCAGCTTAGTTCAACAGGCTATCCAAGAGACCCAGTACTTC
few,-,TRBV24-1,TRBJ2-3,CATSDLPSLVSDTDTQYF,TGTGCCACCAGTGATTTGCCTAGTCTAGTCTCCGACACAGATACGCAGTATTTT
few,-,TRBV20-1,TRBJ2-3,CSARAGYSDTQYF,TGCAGTGCTAGGGCAGGGTATTCAGATACGCAGTATTTT
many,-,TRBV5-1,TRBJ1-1,CASRVGGRAEAFF,TGCGCCAGCAGGGTAGGGGGACGGGCTGAAGCTTTCTTT
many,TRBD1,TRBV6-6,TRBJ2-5,CASSPNRGRVETQYF,TGTGCCAGCAGTCCGAACAGGGGGAGAGTGGAGACCCAGTACTTC
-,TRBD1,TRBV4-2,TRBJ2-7,CASSQASTGGYEQYF,TGTGCCAGCAGCCAAGCGTCGACAGGGGGCTACGAGCAGTACTTC
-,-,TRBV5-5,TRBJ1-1,CASSLWVETEAFF,TGTGCCAGCAGCTTGTGGGTGGAAACTGAAGCTTTCTTT
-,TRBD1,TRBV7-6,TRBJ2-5,CASSQTGLETQYF,TGTGCCAGCAGCCAGACAGGGTTGGAGACCCAGTACTTC
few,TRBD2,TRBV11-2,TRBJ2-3,CASSLGSGGFTDTQYF,TGTGCCAGCAGCTTAGGTAGCGGGGGATTCACAGATACGCAGTATTTT
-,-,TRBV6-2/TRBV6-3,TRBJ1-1,CASRRYRDLMNTEAFF,TGTGCCAGCAGACGATACAGGGATCTCATGAACACTGAAGCTTTCTTT
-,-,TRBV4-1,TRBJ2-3,CASSQAGVFPTDTQYF,TGCGCCAGCAGCCAGGCCGGGGTCTTCCCCACAGATACGCAGTATTTT
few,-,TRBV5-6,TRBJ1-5,CASSFTGSNQPQHF,TGTGCCAGCAGCTTTACAGGGAGCAATCAGCCCCAGCATTTT
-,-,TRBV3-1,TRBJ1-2,CASSRGRDGYTF,TGTGCCAGCAGCCGAGGGAGGGATGGCTACACCTTC
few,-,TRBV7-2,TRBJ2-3,CASSGGQLVQDTQYF,TGTGCCAGCAGCGGAGGGCAGTTAGTACAAGATACGCAGTATTTT
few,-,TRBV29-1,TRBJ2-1,CSVVLGSSSYNEQFF,TGCAGCGTTGTACTGGGCAGCAGCTCCTACAATGAGCAGTTCTTC
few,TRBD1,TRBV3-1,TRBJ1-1,CASSAGTGGPSRTEAFF,TGTGCCAGCAGCGCCGGGACAGGGGGACCGAGCCGGACTGAAGCTTTCTTT
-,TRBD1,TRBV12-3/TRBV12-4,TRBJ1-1,CASSQGAPSAEAFF,TGTGCCAGCTCTCAGGGGGCGCCGTCCGCTGAAGCTTTCTTT
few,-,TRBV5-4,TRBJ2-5,CASSPVGGRQETQYF,TGTGCCAGCAGCCCCGTTGGGGGACGCCAAGAGACCCAGTACTTC
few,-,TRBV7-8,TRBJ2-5,CASSLASTGDYQETQYF,TGTGCCAGCAGCTTAGCTTCGACGGGGGACTACCAAGAGACCCAGTACTTC
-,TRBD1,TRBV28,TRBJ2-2,CASKIGTDTGELFF,TGTGCCAGCAAGATCGGGACAGACACCGGGGAGCTGTTTTTT
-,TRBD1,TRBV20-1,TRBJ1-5,CSAGTGGFQPQHF,TGCAGTGCTGGGACAGGGGGATTTCAGCCCCAGCATTTT
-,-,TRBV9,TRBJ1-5,CASSSTAGNQPQHF,TGTGCCAGCAGCTCTACGGCGGGGAATCAGCCCCAGCATTTT
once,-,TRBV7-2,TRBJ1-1,CASSTGTWGTEAFF,TGTGCCAGCAGCACCGGGACCTGGGGCACTGAAGCTTTCTTT
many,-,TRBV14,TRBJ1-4,CASSPRGIFGRGKLFF,TGTGCCAGCAGCCCCCGCGGTATTTTTGGGCGGGGAAAACTGTTTTTT
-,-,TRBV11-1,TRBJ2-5,CASKGGQETQYF,TGTGCCAGCAAGGGTGGACAAGAGACCCAGTACTTC